These 11 T cell receptor beta chains came from one sample sequenced in a study of cytomegalovirus exposure and HLA in healthy donors. The study ran its PCR with 60 Vbeta and 13 Jbeta primers. This table comes from immunoSEQ multiplex PCR, and its TCRdb copy is limited to in-frame clones, with some not included. The specimen's table records approximately 100,000 clones. Sequenced sample: PBMCs. The receptors here all came from a man aged 40-49 years in good health and CMV-seronegative.

The V gene is TRBV7-6, the J gene TRBJ1-1; D ambiguous. CDR3 length: 13 residues. Germline assignment: CDR1 SGHVS and CDR2 FNYEAQ. The V gene lost 5 bases and the J gene lost 2 bases, with 9 bases spanning the gap. DNA of the CDR3: TGTGCCAGCAGCCTAAGCGGAAACACTGAAGCTTTCTTT. Translation gives CASSLSGNTEAFF.

The chain carries TRBV5-1 and TRBJ2-7, with TRBD1 matching over 10 bases. The CDR3 length is 17 residues. With 4 bases clipped from V and 1 base from J, the junction kept 11 bases outside the gene matches. From germline, CDR1 is SGHRS and CDR2 YFSETQ. Here the CDR3 reads CASSTPGGDRGSYEQYF. CDR3 DNA sequence: TGCGCCAGCAGCACCCCAGGGGGGGACAGGGGTTCCTACGAGCAGTACTTC.

This chain uses TRBV9 with TRBJ2-5; 10 nucleotides agree with TRBD2. Germline CDR1 SGDLS, CDR2 YYNGEE. V dropped 0 bases and J dropped 5; count of bases not matched to a gene: 7. This CDR3 is built from 16 residues. CDR3 DNA sequence: TGTGCCAGCAGCGTAGGTGCTAGCGGGGGAGGGGAGACCCAGTACTTC. Translation: CASSVGASGGGETQYF.

The V and J genes are TRBV5-1 and TRBJ1-4; 8 bases are a match to TRBD1. V lost 0 bases and J lost 8; bases outside the gene matches: 6. The germline gives CDR1 SGHRS, CDR2 YFSETQ. The CDR3 consists of 15 residues. CDR3 in DNA: TGCGCCAGCAGCTTGGTAACAGGACAGGGCGAAAAACTGTTTTTT. Amino acids: CASSLVTGQGEKLFF.

The V gene is TRBV4-2, the J gene TRBJ1-1, with 9 bases that match TRBD1. With V trimmed by 4 bases and J by 4 bases, 7 bases remained unmatched. From germline, CDR1 is LGHNA and CDR2 YNFKEQ. CDR3 length equals 15 residues. The CDR3 DNA reads TGTGCCAGCAGCCCTAGGACAGGGGAGACCACTGAAGCTTTCTTT. Translation: CASSPRTGETTEAFF.

The CDR3 sequence: CASSYFVGSGANVLTF. The CDR3 bases are TGTGCCAGCAGTTACTTTGTCGGCTCTGGGGCCAACGTCCTGACTTTC. V is TRBV6-5 and J is TRBJ2-6, with D unclear. The germline V and J ends were trimmed by 1 base and 0 bases, with 7 bases remaining between them. The germline V gene encodes CDR1 MNHEY and CDR2 SVGAGI. This CDR3 has 16 amino acids.

The chain couples TRBV19 to TRBJ2-3, with D perhaps TRBD1 (6 bases). The CDR3 length is 13 residues. Germline CDR1 reads LNHDA; CDR2 reads SQIVND (reference sequence). Trimming took 7 bases from V and 5 from J, leaving 13 bases between them. The CDR3 is CASNQGRGDTQYF. The CDR3 nucleotides read TGTGCCAGTAATCAGGGGCGCGGAGATACGCAGTATTTT.

This sequence joins TRBV6-1 and TRBJ2-7; maybe TRBD1 (6 bases). Looked up from germline, CDR1 is MNHNS and CDR2 is SASEGT. The V and J ends lost 7 bases and 2 bases respectively, with 15 bases between them. This CDR3 is 14 amino acids long. The CDR3 region is CASTFGDKAYEQYF. CDR3 sequence (DNA): TGTGCCAGCACATTTGGGGACAAAGCCTACGAGCAGTACTTC.

The chain links TRBV6-1 to TRBJ1-1; TRBD1 matches 9 bases. CDR1 MNHNS and CDR2 SASEGT come from the germline V gene. CDR3 length: 14 amino acids. With V trimmed by 4 bases and J by 5 bases, 5 bases remained unmatched. CDR3 residues: CASSVDRGGTEAFF. The CDR3 bases are TGTGCCAGCAGTGTGGACAGGGGAGGGACTGAAGCTTTCTTT.

V is TRBV29-1 and J is TRBJ2-2; 9 bases are shared with TRBD1. Germline loops: CDR1 SQVTM, CDR2 ANQGSEA. The CDR3 spans 14 residues. J gave up 4 bases and V 5 bases, and 5 bases lay outside the gene matches. The CDR3 sequence: CSVKPQGATGELFF. Here the CDR3 DNA reads TGCAGCGTTAAACCACAGGGGGCCACCGGGGAGCTGTTTTTT.

V usage is TRBV5-4 and J usage is TRBJ1-1; 7 nucleotides agree with TRBD1. The trim removed 2 bases at V and 1 base at J, leaving 2 bases unmatched. The germline V gene encodes CDR1 SGHNT and CDR2 YYREEE (reference sequence). The CDR3 runs to 14 residues. Here the CDR3 reads CASSFRDRNTEAFF. CDR3 nucleotides: TGTGCCAGCAGCTTCCGGGACAGGAACACTGAAGCTTTCTTT.